This T cell receptor beta chain was recovered during a study of T cells in Graves' hyperthyroidism and ophthalmopathy. Authors of the study amplified TCR beta CDR3 regions from RNA transcripts. TCR CDR3 regions were first amplified by RT-PCR with HTBI primers. In TCRdb, the multiplex PCR reads were re-called with MiXCR into one record per CDR3 protein. This table has under 550,000 distinct CDR3 sequences, 15% to 20% appearing once. The CDR3 runs to 14 residues. With 7 bases clipped from V and 5 bases from J, the junction kept 6 bases outside the gene matches. CDR1 is MNHNS, CDR2 SASEGT, per germline. Ophthalmopathy patients had Clinical Activity Score at least 3, NOSPECS grade at least 4, duration under 3 months. This clonotype has at least ten counts.

The sequenced material came from blood. The TCR comes from a man aged 35 to 55 with Graves' ophthalmopathy. The chain couples TRBV6-1 to TRBJ2-2; 8 bases fit TRBD1. The CDR3 is CASIWTGRTGELFF. The CDR3 nucleotides read TGTGCCAGCATTTGGACAGGGAGGACCGGGGAGCTGTTTTTT.